This T cell receptor (beta chain) emerged from a study of cytomegalovirus exposure and HLA in healthy donors. General study points: Earlier analysis yielded a pattern in which most TCR beta V segments were productive about 90% or about 30% of the time. Later analysis identified several of the most significant clusters that appeared linked to common viral pathogens. One variant, a missense change in DCLRE1C, was linked in a later analysis to TCR beta V- and J-gene trimming.

This clone has a handful of counts. The antigen remains undetermined. The PCR had 60 Vbeta and 13 Jbeta primers. Sequencing used immunoSEQ multiplex PCR; TCRdb keeps in-frame clones, though not all of them. This table holds some 100,000 clones, approximately 80% found once. V was shortened by 2 bases and J by 4 bases, with 11 bases between the two germline ends. This CDR3 region has 14 residues. Germline CDR1 reads SNHLY; CDR2 reads FYNNEI. The sequencing sample was made of PBMCs. The sequence derives from a female donor in good health and CMV-seronegative. The V gene is TRBV2, the J gene TRBJ1-1; D uncertain. The CDR3 sequence: CASSEWSEGTEAFF. CDR3 coding DNA: TGTGCCAGCAGTGAATGGAGTGAAGGCACTGAAGCTTTCTTT.